This is a list of T cell receptor beta chains from one sample in a study of T-cell memory formation after mild COVID-19. TCRdb independently ran MiXCR on the 5' RACE reads; one entry per CDR3 protein. The data contain 200,000 to 250,000 distinct CDR3 sequences, roughly 15% of them singletons. Sequencing input: PBMCs or a T cell subset sorted from them (not recorded which). The receptors originated from an adult woman who had mild COVID-19 (a few samples of this study predate the infection). Cell type and time point are not known. The CDR3 runs from the conserved cysteine through the conserved F or W. The D gene is left open where the match is weak. Clone size is given for some rows only: seen once, a few or many times, or a class if the clone is expanded.

>TRBJ1-1|NA|TRBV5-6|many
TGTGCCAGCAGCTTGGAAGGGTACGGGACGCCGGCTGAAGCTTTCTTT
CASSLEGYGTPAEAFF
>TRBJ2-7|TRBD2|TRBV6-5|NA
TGTGCCAGCAGCCAATCCGGGGGACTAGCCAACTCCTACGAGCAGTACTTC
CASSQSGGLANSYEQYF
>TRBJ1-2|NA|TRBV20-1|NA
TGCAGTGCTAGGGGGGACTGGGACTACTATGGCTACACCTTC
CSARGDWDYYGYTF
>TRBJ1-1|NA|TRBV29-1|NA
TGCAGCGTGAAACAGAATCTAAACACTGAAGCTTTCTTT
CSVKQNLNTEAFF
>TRBJ2-6|TRBD1|TRBV9|NA
TGTGCCAGCAGCACCAAACCTGGACAGGTTGTGACTGGGGCCAACGTCCTGACTTTC
CASSTKPGQVVTGANVLTF
>TRBJ2-5|TRBD1|TRBV12-3/TRBV12-4|few
TGTGCCAGCAGTAGCGCAACGCAGGGGGAGCTTCAAGAGACCCAGTACTTC
CASSSATQGELQETQYF
>TRBJ2-7|NA|TRBV30|NA
TGTGCCTGGAGTGTATCTGTCTACGAGCAGTACTTC
CAWSVSVYEQYF
>TRBJ2-3|NA|TRBV5-5|NA
TGTGCCAGCAGCTCCGAAGGGGGGGCAGTAAATACGCAGTATTTT
CASSSEGGAVNTQYF
>TRBJ1-4|TRBD1|TRBV7-9|many
TGTGCCAGCAACGACAGGGGGGAGAATGAAAAACTGTTTTTT
CASNDRGENEKLFF
>TRBJ2-7|TRBD2|TRBV12-3/TRBV12-4|NA
TGTGCCAGCAGTTCGGGACTAGCGGGAAGCTCCTACGAGCAGTACTTC
CASSSGLAGSSYEQYF
>TRBJ2-4|NA|TRBV6-5|few
TGTGCCAGCAGTTACAGGTTCGGCGGTGCCAAAAACATTCAGTACTTC
CASSYRFGGAKNIQYF
>TRBJ2-1|NA|TRBV11-2|few
TGTGCCAGCAGCTTAAGCGTTTCCGGACTCAATGAGCAGTTCTTC
CASSLSVSGLNEQFF
>TRBJ1-5|NA|TRBV5-1|few
TGCGCCAGCAGCTTGAACGGGGCCCCTCAGCCCCAGCATTTT
CASSLNGAPQPQHF
>TRBJ2-3|NA|TRBV6-5|few
TGTGCCAGCAGATATCAGGGAAGGACAGATACGCAGTATTTT
CASRYQGRTDTQYF
>TRBJ1-2|NA|TRBV28|many
TGTGCCAGCAGTTCCCATATGGGCTATGGCTACACCTTC
CASSSHMGYGYTF
>TRBJ2-3|NA|TRBV5-1|few
TGCGCCAGCAAACAGGGTGAGACAGATACGCAGTATTTT
CASKQGETDTQYF